The present entry profiles one T cell receptor (beta chain) with its context. The method was immunoSEQ multiplex PCR; TCRdb's version includes in-frame clones alone and lacks a portion of them. Of about 250,000 clones in the sample, 85% to 90% were seen once. The data belong to a study of blood T cell repertoires in COVID-19. Study as a whole: Acute-phase and convalescent COVID-19 samples originated in the United States, Italy and Spain.

This CDR3 region has 14 residues. Germline V gives CDR1 SGHDT, CDR2 YYEEEE. V gave up 0 bases and J gave up 4 bases, with 11 bases separating them. Membership in each cohort depended on participant-reported clinical history. The chain couples TRBV5-6 to TRBJ2-7; no clear D. The origin of this receptor is a man aged 40-49 years who had recovered from COVID-19. Sequenced input: PBMCs or T cells enriched from blood (not recorded which). CDR3 residues: CASSLAVGFYEQYF. The CDR3 DNA follows: TGTGCCAGCAGCTTGGCGGTGGGCTTTTACGAGCAGTACTTC.